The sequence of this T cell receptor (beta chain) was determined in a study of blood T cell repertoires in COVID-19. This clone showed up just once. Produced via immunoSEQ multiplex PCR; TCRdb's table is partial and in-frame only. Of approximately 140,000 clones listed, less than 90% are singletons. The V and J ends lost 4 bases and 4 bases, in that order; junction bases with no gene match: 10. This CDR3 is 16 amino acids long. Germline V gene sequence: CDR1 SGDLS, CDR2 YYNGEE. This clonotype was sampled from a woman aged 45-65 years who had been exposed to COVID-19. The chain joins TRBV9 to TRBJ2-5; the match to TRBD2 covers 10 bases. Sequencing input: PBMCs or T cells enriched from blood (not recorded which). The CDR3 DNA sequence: TGTGCCAGCAGCCCGACTAGCGGGCGATCCCGAGAGACCCAGTACTTC. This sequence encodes CASSPTSGRSRETQYF.